This TCR beta chain comes out of a study of blood T cell repertoires in COVID-19. Turning to the study itself: The United States, Italy and Spain provided the acute and convalescent COVID-19 samples. Sources were T cells, B-cell-depleted T cells, or PBMCs; the material itself was cDNA or gDNA.

Per germline, CDR1 LGHDT and CDR2 YNNKEL (reference sequence). The CDR3 is 14 amino acids. V shed 4 bases, J shed 9 bases, and the junction held 5 bases outside the gene matches. Original processing methods: Reference gene primer amplification gave estimated nucleated cell counts. Using immunoSEQ multiplex PCR, the repertoire was profiled, and TCRdb retains in-frame clones only, with some absent. That table supplies the V and J calls and clone size; D and trimming were determined from the DNA. The table includes a few hundred thousand clones, around nine tenths detected once. The receptor comes from a woman aged 35 to 49 who had recovered from COVID-19. The sample consisted of peripheral blood. The chain links TRBV3-1 (or the pseudogene TRBV3-2) to TRBJ2-1; 11 nucleotides match TRBD2. The CDR3 bases are TGTGCCAGCAGCCCACTAGCGGGAGATCCTGAGCAGTTCTTC. This codes for CASSPLAGDPEQFF.